This TCR beta chain comes out of a study of T cell responses to AZD1222 COVID-19 vaccine. Notes on the study in general: Donors were largely white British and mainly female; clonal diversity was possibly underestimated. Along spike, vaccine-associated CD4 TCRs were found throughout, with dominance at 160-218 and 743-854.

Assay: immunoSEQ multiplex PCR; the TCRdb copy retains only in-frame clones and omits some. The top ten hold more than 4.5% of the sample, which has under 150,000 clones, roughly 92% seen once. Concerning this clone itself: Its antigen is not identified.

Trimming took 0 bases from V and 3 from J, leaving 9 bases between them. CDR1 and CDR2 (germline): SGHRS, YFSETQ. This CDR3 region has 14 residues. The TCR was taken from an adult in good health. Sequenced material: peripheral blood, taken on day 0 of AZD1222 vaccination. V usage is TRBV5-1 and J usage is TRBJ1-1; D call uncertain. This CDR3 reads CASSLDALDTEAFF. In DNA form, the CDR3 reads TGCGCCAGCAGCTTGGATGCGCTGGACACTGAAGCTTTCTTT.